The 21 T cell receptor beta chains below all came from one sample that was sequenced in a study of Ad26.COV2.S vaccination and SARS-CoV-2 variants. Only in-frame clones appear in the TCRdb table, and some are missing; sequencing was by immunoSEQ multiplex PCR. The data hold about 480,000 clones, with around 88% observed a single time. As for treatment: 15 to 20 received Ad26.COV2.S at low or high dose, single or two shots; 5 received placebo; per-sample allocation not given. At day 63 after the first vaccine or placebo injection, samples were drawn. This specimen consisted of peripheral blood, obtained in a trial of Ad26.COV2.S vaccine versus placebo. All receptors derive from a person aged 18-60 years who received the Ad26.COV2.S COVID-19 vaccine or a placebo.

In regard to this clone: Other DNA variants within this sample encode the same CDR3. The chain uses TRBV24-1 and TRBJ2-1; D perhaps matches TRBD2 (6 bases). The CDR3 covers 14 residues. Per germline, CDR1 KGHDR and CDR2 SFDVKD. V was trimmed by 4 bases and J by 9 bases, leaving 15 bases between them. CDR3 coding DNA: TGTGCCACCAGTGACACGGGACTTGCAGGTGAGCAGTTCTTC. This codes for CATSDTGLAGEQFF.

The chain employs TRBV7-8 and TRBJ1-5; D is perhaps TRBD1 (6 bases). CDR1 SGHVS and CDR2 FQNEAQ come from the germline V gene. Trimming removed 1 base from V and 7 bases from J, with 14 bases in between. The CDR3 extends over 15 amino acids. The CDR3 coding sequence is TGTGCCAGCAGCTTAGGGGTCAGGGGCGGACAGCCCCAGCATTTT. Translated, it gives CASSLGVRGGQPQHF. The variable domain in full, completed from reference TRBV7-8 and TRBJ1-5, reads GAGVSQSPRYKVAKRGQDVALRCDPISGHVSLFWYQQALGQGPEFLTYFQNEAQLDKSGLPSDRFFAERPEGSVSTLKIQRTQQEDSAVYLCASSLGVRGGQPQHFGDGTRLSIL.

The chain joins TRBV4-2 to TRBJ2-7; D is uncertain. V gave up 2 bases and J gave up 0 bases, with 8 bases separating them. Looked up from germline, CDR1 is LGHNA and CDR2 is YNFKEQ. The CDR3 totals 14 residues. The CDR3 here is CASSQTPYSYEQYF. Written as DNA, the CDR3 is TGTGCCAGCAGCCAAACGCCGTACTCCTACGAGCAGTACTTC.

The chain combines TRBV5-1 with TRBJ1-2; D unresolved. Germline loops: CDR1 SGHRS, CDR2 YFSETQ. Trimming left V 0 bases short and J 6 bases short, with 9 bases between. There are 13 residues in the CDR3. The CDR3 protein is CASSLGAGDGYTF. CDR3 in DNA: TGCGCCAGCAGCTTGGGGGCTGGGGATGGCTACACCTTC.

The CDR3 DNA is TGTGCCAGCAGTCAGGGGAGCAATCAGCCCCAGCATTTT. This encodes CASSQGSNQPQHF. The chain carries TRBV28 and TRBJ1-5, with a tentative D call TRBD1 (6 bases). Deletions cut 5 bases from V and 1 base from J, with 6 bases between. This CDR3 spans 13 amino acids. Per germline, CDR1 MDHEN and CDR2 SYDVKM.

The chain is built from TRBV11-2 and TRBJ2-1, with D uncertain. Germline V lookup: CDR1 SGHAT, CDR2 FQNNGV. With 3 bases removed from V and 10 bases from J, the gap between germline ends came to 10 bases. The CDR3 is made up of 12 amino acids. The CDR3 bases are TGTGCCAGCAGCTTCGGCGCCACCGAGCAGTTCTTC. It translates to CASSFGATEQFF.

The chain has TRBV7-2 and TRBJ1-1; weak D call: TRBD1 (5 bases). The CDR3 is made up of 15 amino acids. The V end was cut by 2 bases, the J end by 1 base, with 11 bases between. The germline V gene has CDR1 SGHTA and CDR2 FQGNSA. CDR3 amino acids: CASSLLRQTNTEAFF. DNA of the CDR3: TGTGCCAGCAGCTTACTTCGACAGACGAACACTGAAGCTTTCTTT. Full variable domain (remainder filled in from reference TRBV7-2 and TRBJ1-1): GAGVSQSPSNKVTEKGKDVELRCDPISGHTALYWYRQSLGQGLEFLIYFQGNSAPDKSGLPSDRFSAERTGGSVSTLTIQRTQQEDSAVYLCASSLLRQTNTEAFFGQGTRLTVV.

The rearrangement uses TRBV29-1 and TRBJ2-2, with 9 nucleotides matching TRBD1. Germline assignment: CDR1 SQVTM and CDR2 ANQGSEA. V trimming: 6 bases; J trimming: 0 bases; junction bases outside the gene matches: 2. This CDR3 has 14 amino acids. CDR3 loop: CSVTGGPNTGELFF. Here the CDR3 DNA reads TGCAGCGTCACAGGGGGCCCGAACACCGGGGAGCTGTTTTTT.

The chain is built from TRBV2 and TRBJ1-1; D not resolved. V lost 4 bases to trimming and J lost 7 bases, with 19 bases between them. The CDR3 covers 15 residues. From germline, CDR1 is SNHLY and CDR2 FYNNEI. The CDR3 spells CASSASVGSWGEAFF. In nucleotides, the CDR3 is TGTGCCAGCAGTGCCTCCGTAGGGTCCTGGGGTGAAGCTTTCTTT.

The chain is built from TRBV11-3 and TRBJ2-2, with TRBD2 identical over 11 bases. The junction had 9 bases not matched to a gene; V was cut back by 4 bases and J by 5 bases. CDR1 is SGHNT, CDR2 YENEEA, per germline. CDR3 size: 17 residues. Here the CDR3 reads CASSSETSGSRTGELFF. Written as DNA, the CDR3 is TGTGCCAGCAGCTCCGAAACTAGCGGGAGTAGAACCGGGGAGCTGTTTTTT.

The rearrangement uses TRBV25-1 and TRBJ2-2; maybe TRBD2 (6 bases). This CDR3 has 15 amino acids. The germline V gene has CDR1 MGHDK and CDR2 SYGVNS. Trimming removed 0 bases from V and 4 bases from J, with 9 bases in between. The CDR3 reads CASSEYFGGTGELFF. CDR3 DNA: TGTGCCAGCAGTGAATACTTCGGGGGCACCGGGGAGCTGTTTTTT. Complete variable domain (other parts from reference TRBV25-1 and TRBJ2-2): EADIYQTPRYLVIGTGKKITLECSQTMGHDKMYWYQQDPGMELHLIHYSYGVNSTEKGDLSSESTVSRIRTEHFPLTLESARPSHTSQYLCASSEYFGGTGELFFGEGSRLTVL.

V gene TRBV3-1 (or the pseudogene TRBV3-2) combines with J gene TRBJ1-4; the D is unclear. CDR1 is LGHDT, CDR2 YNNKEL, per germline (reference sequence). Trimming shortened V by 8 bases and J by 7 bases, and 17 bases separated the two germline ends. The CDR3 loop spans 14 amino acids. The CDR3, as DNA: TGTGCCAGCTCTGCGGTATTCCTGAGTGAAAAACTGTTTTTT. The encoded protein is CASSAVFLSEKLFF.

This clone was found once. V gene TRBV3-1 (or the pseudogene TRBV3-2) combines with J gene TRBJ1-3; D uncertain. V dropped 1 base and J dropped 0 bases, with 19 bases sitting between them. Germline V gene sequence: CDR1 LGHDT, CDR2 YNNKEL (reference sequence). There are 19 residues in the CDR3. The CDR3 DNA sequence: TGTGCCAGCAGCCAAGGTTGGGCCCACCGGGCAAGCTCTGGAAACACCATATATTTT. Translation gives CASSQGWAHRASSGNTIYF.

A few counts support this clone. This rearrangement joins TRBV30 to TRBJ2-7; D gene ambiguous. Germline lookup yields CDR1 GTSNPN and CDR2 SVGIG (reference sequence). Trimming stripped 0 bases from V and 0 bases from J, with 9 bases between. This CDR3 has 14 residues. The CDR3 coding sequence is TGTGCCTGGAGTGTTAGTGGAGACTCCTACGAGCAGTACTTC. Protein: CAWSVSGDSYEQYF.

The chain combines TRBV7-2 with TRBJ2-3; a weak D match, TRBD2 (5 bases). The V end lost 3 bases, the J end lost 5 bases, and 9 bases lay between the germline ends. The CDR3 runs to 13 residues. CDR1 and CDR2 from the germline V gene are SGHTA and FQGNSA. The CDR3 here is CASSFSAGDTQYF. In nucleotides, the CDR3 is TGTGCCAGCAGCTTTAGCGCGGGAGATACGCAGTATTTT.

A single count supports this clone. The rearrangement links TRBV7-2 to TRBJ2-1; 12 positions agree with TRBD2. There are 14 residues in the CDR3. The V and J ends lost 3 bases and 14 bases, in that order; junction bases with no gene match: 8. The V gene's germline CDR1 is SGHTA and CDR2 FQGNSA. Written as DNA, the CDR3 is TGTGCCAGCAGCTTCTCTCGGACTAGCGGGACTGAGTTCTTC. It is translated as CASSFSRTSGTEFF.

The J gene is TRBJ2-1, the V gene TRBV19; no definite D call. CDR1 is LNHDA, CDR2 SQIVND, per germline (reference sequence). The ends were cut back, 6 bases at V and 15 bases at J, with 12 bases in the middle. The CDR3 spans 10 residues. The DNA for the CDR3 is TGTGCCAGTAGAGGGCCCCTTTGGTTCTTC. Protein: CASRGPLWFF.

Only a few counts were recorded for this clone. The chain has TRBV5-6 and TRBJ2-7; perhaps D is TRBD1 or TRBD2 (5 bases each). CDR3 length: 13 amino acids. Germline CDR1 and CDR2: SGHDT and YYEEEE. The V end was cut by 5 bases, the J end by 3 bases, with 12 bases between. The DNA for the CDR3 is TGTGCCAGCAGTGCTCGGGACCGCTACGAGCAGTACTTC. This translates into CASSARDRYEQYF.

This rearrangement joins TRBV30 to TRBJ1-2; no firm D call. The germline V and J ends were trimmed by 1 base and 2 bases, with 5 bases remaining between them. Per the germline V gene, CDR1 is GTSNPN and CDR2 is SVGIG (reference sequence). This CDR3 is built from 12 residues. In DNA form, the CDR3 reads TGTGCCTGGAGTGAAGAAAACTATGGCTACACCTTC. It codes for CAWSEENYGYTF.

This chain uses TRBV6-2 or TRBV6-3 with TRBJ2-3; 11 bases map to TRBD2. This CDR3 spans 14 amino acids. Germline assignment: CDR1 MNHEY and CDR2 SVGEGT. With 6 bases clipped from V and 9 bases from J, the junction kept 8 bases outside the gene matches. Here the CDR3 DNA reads TGTGCCAGCAGCTCACTAGCGGGAGAAAGAACGCAGTATTTT. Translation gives CASSSLAGERTQYF.

CDR3 bases: TGTGCCAGCAGTTATGGGACAGGAGATGGAAACACCATATATTTT. It specifies CASSYGTGDGNTIYF. The chain is built from TRBV6-5 and TRBJ1-3; 8 bases are shared with TRBD1. The V gene end was trimmed by 3 bases and the J gene end by 3 bases; junction bases not matched to a gene: 4. Germline lookup yields CDR1 MNHEY and CDR2 SVGAGI. The CDR3 has 15 residues.